This TCR beta chain is drawn from a study of OX40 agonist ivuxolimab in advanced cancers. Across the study: Administration of intravenous ivuxolimab to patients occurred every 2 weeks at 0.01 to 10 mg/kg. Study outcomes and limitations: Determination of antigen specificity was not performed for the expanded peripheral T cells.

TCRdb keeps only in-frame clones here, not all; method: immunoSEQ multiplex PCR. The sample contains about 48,000 clones, 65% to 85% of which appear only once. Exclusion applied to patients with autoimmune disease history or systemic immunosuppression. Comments on this clone: Its specificity is not known.

This TCR was sampled from an adult with an advanced solid tumor such as melanoma, head and neck, liver or kidney cancer. The sample consisted of CD4+ or CD8+ T cells sorted from blood, taken in a trial of the OX40 agonist ivuxolimab.

CDR3 residues: CASRSGAGLTQYF. The CDR3 DNA reads TGTGCCAGCAGGTCGGGGGCCGGTCTCACGCAGTATTTT. The J gene is TRBJ2-3, the V gene TRBV27; possibly TRBD1 or TRBD2 for D (6 bases each). The CDR3 spans 13 residues. Germline V gives CDR1 MNHEY, CDR2 SMNVEV (reference sequence). Trimming removed 6 bases at V and 9 bases at J, with 16 bases between.